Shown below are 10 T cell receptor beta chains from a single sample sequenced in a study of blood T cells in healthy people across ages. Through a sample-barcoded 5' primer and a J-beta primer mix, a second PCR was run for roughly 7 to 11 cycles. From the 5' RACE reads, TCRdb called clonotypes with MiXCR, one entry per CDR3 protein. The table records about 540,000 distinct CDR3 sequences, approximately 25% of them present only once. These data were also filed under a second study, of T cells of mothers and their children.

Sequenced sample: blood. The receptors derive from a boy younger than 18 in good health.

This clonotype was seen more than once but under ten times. This chain's CDR3 is CSVVGYDGRPSYEQYF. CDR3 sequence (DNA): TGCAGCGTTGTCGGTTATGACGGGCGACCTTCCTACGAGCAGTACTTC. The rearrangement joins TRBV29-1 to TRBJ2-7; the D is unclear. The CDR3 runs 16 residues. V dropped 4 bases and J dropped 1 base, with 20 bases sitting between them. The V gene's germline CDR1 is SQVTM and CDR2 ANQGSEA.

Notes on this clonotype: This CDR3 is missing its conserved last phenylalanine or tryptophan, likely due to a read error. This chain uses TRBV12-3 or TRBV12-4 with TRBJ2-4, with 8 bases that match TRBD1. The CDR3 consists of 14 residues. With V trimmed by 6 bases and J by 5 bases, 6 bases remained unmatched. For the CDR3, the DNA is TGTGCCAGCAGCCTGACAGGGGCCGAAAACATTCAGTACTCC. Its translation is CASSLTGAENIQYS.

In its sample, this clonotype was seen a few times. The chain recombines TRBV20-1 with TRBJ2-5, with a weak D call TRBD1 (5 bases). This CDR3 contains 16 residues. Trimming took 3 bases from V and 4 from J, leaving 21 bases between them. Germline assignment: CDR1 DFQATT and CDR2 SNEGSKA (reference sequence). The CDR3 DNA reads TGCAGTGCTAGTGGGGCAGGCATGTTGATGGGAGAGACCCAGTACTTC. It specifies CSASGAGMLMGETQYF.

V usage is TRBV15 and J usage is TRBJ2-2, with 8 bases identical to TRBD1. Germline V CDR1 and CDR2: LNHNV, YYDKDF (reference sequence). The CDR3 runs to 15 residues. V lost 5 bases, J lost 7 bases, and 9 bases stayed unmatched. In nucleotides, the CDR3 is TGTGCCACCAGCGGGGCAGGGGGCATCAACGGGGAGCTGTTTTTT. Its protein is CATSGAGGINGELFF.

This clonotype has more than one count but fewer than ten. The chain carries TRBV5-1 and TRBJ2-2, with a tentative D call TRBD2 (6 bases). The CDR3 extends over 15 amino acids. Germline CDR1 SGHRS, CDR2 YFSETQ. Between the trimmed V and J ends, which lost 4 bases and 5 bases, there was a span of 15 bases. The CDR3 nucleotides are TGCGCCAGCAGCCCGGGCCCCGGGAGTACCGGGGAGCTGTTTTTT. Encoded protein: CASSPGPGSTGELFF.

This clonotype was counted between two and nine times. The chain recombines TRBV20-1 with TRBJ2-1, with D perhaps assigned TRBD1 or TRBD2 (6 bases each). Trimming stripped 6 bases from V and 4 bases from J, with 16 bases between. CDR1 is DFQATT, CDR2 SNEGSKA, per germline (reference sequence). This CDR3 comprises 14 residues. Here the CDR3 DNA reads TGCAGTGCGATAGGGGGGACGGGTTACAATGAGCAGTTCTTC. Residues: CSAIGGTGYNEQFF.

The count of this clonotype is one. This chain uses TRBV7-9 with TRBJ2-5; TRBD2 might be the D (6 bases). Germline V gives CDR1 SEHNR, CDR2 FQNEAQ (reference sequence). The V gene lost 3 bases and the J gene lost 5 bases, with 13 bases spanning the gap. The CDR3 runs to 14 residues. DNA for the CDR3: TGTGCCAGCAGCTTTATGGGGGGTTGGGAGACCCAGTACTTC. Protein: CASSFMGGWETQYF.

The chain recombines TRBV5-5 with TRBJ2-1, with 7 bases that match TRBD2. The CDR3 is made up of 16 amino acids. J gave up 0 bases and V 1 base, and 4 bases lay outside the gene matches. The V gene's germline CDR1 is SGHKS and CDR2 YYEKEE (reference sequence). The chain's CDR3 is CASSLRGGSSYNEQFF. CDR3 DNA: TGTGCCAGCAGCTTGCGGGGAGGGTCCTCCTACAATGAGCAGTTCTTC.

The DNA of the CDR3 is TGTGCCAGCATTTATTTCCTCAGAGAGACCCAGTACTTC. It codes for CASIYFLRETQYF. The chain uses TRBV27 and TRBJ2-5; D is ambiguous. Germline CDR1 MNHEY, CDR2 SMNVEV (reference sequence). Trimming shortened V by 7 bases and J by 4 bases, and 13 bases separated the two germline ends. The CDR3 spans 13 residues.

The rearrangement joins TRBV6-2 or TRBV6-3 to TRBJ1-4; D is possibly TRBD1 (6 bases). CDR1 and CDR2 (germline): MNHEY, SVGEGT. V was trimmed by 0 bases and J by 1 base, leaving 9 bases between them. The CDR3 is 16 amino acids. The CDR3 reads CASSYSTRGTNEKLFF. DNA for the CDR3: TGTGCCAGCAGTTACTCGACCAGGGGAACTAATGAAAAACTGTTTTTT.